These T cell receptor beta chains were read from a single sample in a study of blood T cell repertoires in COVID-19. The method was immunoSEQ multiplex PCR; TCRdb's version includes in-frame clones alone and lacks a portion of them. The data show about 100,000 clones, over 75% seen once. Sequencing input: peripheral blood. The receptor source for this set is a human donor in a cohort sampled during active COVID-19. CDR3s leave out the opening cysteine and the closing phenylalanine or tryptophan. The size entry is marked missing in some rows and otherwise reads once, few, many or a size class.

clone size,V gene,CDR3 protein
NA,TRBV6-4,ASSPSPGNTEAF
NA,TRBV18,ASSPGLQETQY
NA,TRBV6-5,ATSAGPANYGYT
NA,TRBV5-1,ASSLGQSLYGYT
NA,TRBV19,ASSTTGTGFLEQY
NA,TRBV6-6,ASQRTGGPYEQY
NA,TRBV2,ASSVMGGGNQPQH
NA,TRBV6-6,ASSYESGGYGYT
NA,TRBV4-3,ASSQVGSGNSYEQY
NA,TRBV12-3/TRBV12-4,ASSLEYNTEAF
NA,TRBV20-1,SASYGGGYYGYT
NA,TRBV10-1,ASSEGKTGRTEAF
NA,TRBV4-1,ASSQFMGQGAPNYGYT
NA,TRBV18,ASSRTGTGVGETQY
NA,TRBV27,ASSFKRQGFYEQY
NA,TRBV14,ASSQDRTSANEQF
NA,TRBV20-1,SASQGGSYGYT
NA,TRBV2,ASSLDSGGLKTQY
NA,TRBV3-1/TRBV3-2,ASSQDHGSGRRYNEQF
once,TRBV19,ASRKEAGKTDTQY
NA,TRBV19,ASSPSGPQGGYGYT
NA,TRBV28,ASSLGGAYGYT
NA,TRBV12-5,ASGLAGQWGTEAF
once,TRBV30,AWSARDTQY
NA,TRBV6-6,ASTRGGWREGHEQF
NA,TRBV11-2,ASSSQGDITEAF
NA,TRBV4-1,ASSQVDMGLAADEQY
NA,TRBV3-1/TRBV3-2,ASSLAGRDTQY
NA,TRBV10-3,AGRGDRVGNTEAF
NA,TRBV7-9,ASLGQGRPYEQF
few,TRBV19,ASRIDRDMNTEAF
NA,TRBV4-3,ASSQDRGLNTEAF
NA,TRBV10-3,AIKDRERETQY
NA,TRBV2,ASSPNGLQTEAF
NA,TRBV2,ASGRPGQRTYEQY
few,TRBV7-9,ASSPVQGYQPQH
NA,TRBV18,ASSQQAGKAGANVLT
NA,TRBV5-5,ASSLSERNTGELF
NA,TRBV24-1,ATSQTGFNQPQH
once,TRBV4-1,ASSQEGRGKCNEQF
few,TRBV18,ASSPRSGANEKLF
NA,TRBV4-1,ASSQDRQTGTLEVNEQY
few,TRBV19,ASGTSILDTGELF
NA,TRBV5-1,ASSLGGSGETQY
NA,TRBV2,ASRGQGIIYEKLF
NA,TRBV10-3,AVQGSSDTQY
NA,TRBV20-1,SASEVSPVHEQF
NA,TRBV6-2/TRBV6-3,ASSSFGLAVLGEQY
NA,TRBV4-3,ASSQDRLAGGQETQY
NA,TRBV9,ASSVATGTGQETQY
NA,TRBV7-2,ASSSLDRGNNQPQH
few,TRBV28,ASSQRRTGGTYEQY
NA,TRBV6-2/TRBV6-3,ASSYAPRGEAF